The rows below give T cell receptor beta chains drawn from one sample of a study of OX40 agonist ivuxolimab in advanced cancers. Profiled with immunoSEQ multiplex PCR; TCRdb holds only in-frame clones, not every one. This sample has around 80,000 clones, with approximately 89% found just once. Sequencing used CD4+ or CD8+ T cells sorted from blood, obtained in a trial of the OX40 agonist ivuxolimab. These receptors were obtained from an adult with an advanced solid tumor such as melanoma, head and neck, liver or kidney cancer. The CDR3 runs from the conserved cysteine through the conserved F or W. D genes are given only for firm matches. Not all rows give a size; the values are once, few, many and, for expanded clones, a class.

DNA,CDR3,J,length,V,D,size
TGCAGCGTAGGACAGGGGGAAGGCTATGGCTACACCTTC,CSVGQGEGYGYTF,TRBJ1-2,13,TRBV29-1,TRBD1,NA
TGCGCCAGCAGCTTGAACTGGCGGGGTGTCGAGCAGTACTTC,CASSLNWRGVEQYF,TRBJ2-7,14,TRBV5-1,NA,NA
TGCGCCAGCAGCCTCTCACCGGGACAGGGGTTTTACTACGAGCAGTACTTC,CASSLSPGQGFYYEQYF,TRBJ2-7,17,TRBV4-1,TRBD1,NA
TGCAGCGTAAACCGGGGGGCTACAGATACGCAGTATTTT,CSVNRGATDTQYF,TRBJ2-3,13,TRBV29-1,NA,NA
TGTGCCAGCAGTTACGGGGGACAGGGAAATTCACCCCTCCACTTT,CASSYGGQGNSPLHF,TRBJ1-6,15,TRBV6-5,TRBD1,NA
TGTGCCAGCAACGAGCGTACGACAGATACGCAGTATTTT,CASNERTTDTQYF,TRBJ2-3,13,TRBV9,NA,once
TGCGCCAGCAGCCAAGTGGGGAGACAGGGGCGGGCTGGGGCCAACGTCCTGACTTTC,CASSQVGRQGRAGANVLTF,TRBJ2-6,19,TRBV4-1,TRBD1,NA
TGCGCCAGCAGAACTACGGGACAGGGCACAGATACGCAGTATTTT,CASRTTGQGTDTQYF,TRBJ2-3,15,TRBV5-1,TRBD1,NA
TGTGCCAGTCTCCGGGACCTGAGGACCGGGGAGCTGTTTTTT,CASLRDLRTGELFF,TRBJ2-2,14,TRBV19,NA,NA
TGCGCCAGCAGCCTATCCGGGACAGGGATCCAAGAGACCCAGTACTTC,CASSLSGTGIQETQYF,TRBJ2-5,16,TRBV5-1,TRBD1,NA
TGTGCCAGCAGCAAAGAGGTGGCGAACTCTGGAAACACCATATATTTT,CASSKEVANSGNTIYF,TRBJ1-3,16,TRBV21-1,NA,once
TGCGCCAGCAGCTTTTTCGGGCAGGGAGATTCACCCCTCCACTTT,CASSFFGQGDSPLHF,TRBJ1-6,15,TRBV5-1,NA,once
TGTGCCACCAGGAACAACTCCTACGAGCAGTACTTC,CATRNNSYEQYF,TRBJ2-7,12,TRBV10-3,NA,NA
TGTGCCAGCAGTGAAGGTCGCAGTCGATACGAGCAGTACTTC,CASSEGRSRYEQYF,TRBJ2-7,14,TRBV6-1,NA,NA
TGTGCCAGCTCACCACCGTTGGCCCAGAGTCAGAATGAGCAGTTCTTC,CASSPPLAQSQNEQFF,TRBJ2-1,16,TRBV18,NA,NA
TGTGCCAGTAGTATCGTACAGGGGAGCTCCTACGAGCAGTACTTC,CASSIVQGSSYEQYF,TRBJ2-7,15,TRBV19,TRBD1,NA
TGCGCCAGCAGCGAGACTAGCGGGAGTATCAACGAGCAGTACTTC,CASSETSGSINEQYF,TRBJ2-7,15,TRBV5-1,TRBD2,NA
TGCGCCAGCAGCTTGTCACTAGCGGGACCTAATGAGCAGTTCTTC,CASSLSLAGPNEQFF,TRBJ2-1,15,TRBV5-1,TRBD2,NA
TGTGCCTGGGGGACAGGGAGGACTGAAGCTTTCTTT,CAWGTGRTEAFF,TRBJ1-1,12,TRBV30,TRBD1,NA
TGTGCCAGCAGTTTTTTGGGACTCCGGGGTGACGAGCAGTACTTC,CASSFLGLRGDEQYF,TRBJ2-7,15,TRBV27,NA,NA
TGTGCCAGCAGTGATTTGGTTAGCGGGATCGGTGTAGCCGGGGAGCTGTTTTTT,CASSDLVSGIGVAGELFF,TRBJ2-2,18,TRBV25-1,TRBD2,NA
TGTGCCAGCAGCCAAGATCCCCCAGGACAGAACACTGAAGCTTTCTTT,CASSQDPPGQNTEAFF,TRBJ1-1,16,TRBV14,NA,NA
TGTGCCAGCGCCAGGGACTCACTAAACACCGGGGAGCTGTTTTTT,CASARDSLNTGELFF,TRBJ2-2,15,TRBV9,NA,NA
TGTGCCAGCAGAGAGACCAGACAGACTTCTTACACCTTC,CASRETRQTSYTF,TRBJ1-2,13,TRBV2,NA,NA
TGTGCCAGCTCTCCAGGGGTTTATGGCTACACCTTC,CASSPGVYGYTF,TRBJ1-2,12,TRBV11-2,NA,few
TGTGCCAGCAGCCCTGATCCCCGGCTAGCGGGGGGCCTATCTACGCAGTATTTT,CASSPDPRLAGGLSTQYF,TRBJ2-3,18,TRBV5-6,TRBD2,NA
TGTGCCAGCAGCTTCGCCGCCACAGATACGCAGTATTTT,CASSFAATDTQYF,TRBJ2-3,13,TRBV7-9,NA,NA
TGTGCCAGCAGCGTAGGCGAGGGGAACTACGAGCAGTACTTC,CASSVGEGNYEQYF,TRBJ2-7,14,TRBV9,NA,NA
TGTGCCAGCAGCCCCGGGGGACGACTGGGCTATGGCTACACCTTC,CASSPGGRLGYGYTF,TRBJ1-2,15,TRBV7-9,NA,NA
TGTGCCAGCAGTTACCGGGGAGACTCCACAGATACGCAGTATTTT,CASSYRGDSTDTQYF,TRBJ2-3,15,TRBV6-5,NA,once
TGTGCCTGGAGCAATGGACCGCGTAATTCACCCCTCCACTTT,CAWSNGPRNSPLHF,TRBJ1-6,14,TRBV30,NA,NA
TGTGCCAGCAGTTTAATTGGCAGTCCCGGAGAGACCCAGTACTTC,CASSLIGSPGETQYF,TRBJ2-5,15,TRBV27,NA,NA
TGTGCCAGCCCGGGACTAGCAGGCTACAATGAGCAGTTCTTC,CASPGLAGYNEQFF,TRBJ2-1,14,TRBV2,TRBD2,once
TGCGCCAGCAGCCAGGACAGGGGGCACTTAAAGGCTTTCTTT,CASSQDRGHLKAFF,TRBJ1-1,14,TRBV5-1,TRBD1,NA
TGTGCCAGCAGCCCGTGGCGGGGTCTGAACACTGAAGCTTTCTTT,CASSPWRGLNTEAFF,TRBJ1-1,15,TRBV6-5,NA,NA
TGTGCCAGCAGCTTAGCCCTCAGCTCCTACAATGAGCAGTTCTTC,CASSLALSSYNEQFF,TRBJ2-1,15,TRBV7-2,NA,NA
TGTGCCAGCAGTTTATCCAGGGGGCCTTACAATGAGCAGTTCTTC,CASSLSRGPYNEQFF,TRBJ2-1,15,TRBV6-5,TRBD1,NA
TGTGCCAGCAGCTTTAGGGGACAGGGAGCGACCCAGTACTTC,CASSFRGQGATQYF,TRBJ2-5,14,TRBV7-3,TRBD1,few
TGTGCCTGGAGTGTAGCCCGGTTTAGCGAGCAGTACTTC,CAWSVARFSEQYF,TRBJ2-7,13,TRBV30,NA,few
TGTGCCAGTAGTCCGACTAGCGACAAATACGAGCAGTACTTC,CASSPTSDKYEQYF,TRBJ2-7,14,TRBV19,TRBD2,NA
TGTGCCATCAGGCGTGACAGGGGGCGAGGGGGAAACGAGCAGTACTTC,CAIRRDRGRGGNEQYF,TRBJ2-7,16,TRBV10-3,TRBD1,NA
TGTGCCAGCAGATCGTTGGAGACCCAGTACTTC,CASRSLETQYF,TRBJ2-5,11,TRBV6-5,NA,NA
TGTGCCAGCAGCCAAGTCGGGGGCTACGAGCAGTACTTC,CASSQVGGYEQYF,TRBJ2-7,13,TRBV14,NA,NA
TGTGCCAGCAGTTCCGGGACAGGGAGTGCCTTC,CASSSGTGSAF,TRBJ1-2,11,TRBV2,TRBD1,few
TGTGCCCTGGATACGTGGGTAGGGGGCTATGGCTACACCTTC,CALDTWVGGYGYTF,TRBJ1-2,14,TRBV30,NA,NA